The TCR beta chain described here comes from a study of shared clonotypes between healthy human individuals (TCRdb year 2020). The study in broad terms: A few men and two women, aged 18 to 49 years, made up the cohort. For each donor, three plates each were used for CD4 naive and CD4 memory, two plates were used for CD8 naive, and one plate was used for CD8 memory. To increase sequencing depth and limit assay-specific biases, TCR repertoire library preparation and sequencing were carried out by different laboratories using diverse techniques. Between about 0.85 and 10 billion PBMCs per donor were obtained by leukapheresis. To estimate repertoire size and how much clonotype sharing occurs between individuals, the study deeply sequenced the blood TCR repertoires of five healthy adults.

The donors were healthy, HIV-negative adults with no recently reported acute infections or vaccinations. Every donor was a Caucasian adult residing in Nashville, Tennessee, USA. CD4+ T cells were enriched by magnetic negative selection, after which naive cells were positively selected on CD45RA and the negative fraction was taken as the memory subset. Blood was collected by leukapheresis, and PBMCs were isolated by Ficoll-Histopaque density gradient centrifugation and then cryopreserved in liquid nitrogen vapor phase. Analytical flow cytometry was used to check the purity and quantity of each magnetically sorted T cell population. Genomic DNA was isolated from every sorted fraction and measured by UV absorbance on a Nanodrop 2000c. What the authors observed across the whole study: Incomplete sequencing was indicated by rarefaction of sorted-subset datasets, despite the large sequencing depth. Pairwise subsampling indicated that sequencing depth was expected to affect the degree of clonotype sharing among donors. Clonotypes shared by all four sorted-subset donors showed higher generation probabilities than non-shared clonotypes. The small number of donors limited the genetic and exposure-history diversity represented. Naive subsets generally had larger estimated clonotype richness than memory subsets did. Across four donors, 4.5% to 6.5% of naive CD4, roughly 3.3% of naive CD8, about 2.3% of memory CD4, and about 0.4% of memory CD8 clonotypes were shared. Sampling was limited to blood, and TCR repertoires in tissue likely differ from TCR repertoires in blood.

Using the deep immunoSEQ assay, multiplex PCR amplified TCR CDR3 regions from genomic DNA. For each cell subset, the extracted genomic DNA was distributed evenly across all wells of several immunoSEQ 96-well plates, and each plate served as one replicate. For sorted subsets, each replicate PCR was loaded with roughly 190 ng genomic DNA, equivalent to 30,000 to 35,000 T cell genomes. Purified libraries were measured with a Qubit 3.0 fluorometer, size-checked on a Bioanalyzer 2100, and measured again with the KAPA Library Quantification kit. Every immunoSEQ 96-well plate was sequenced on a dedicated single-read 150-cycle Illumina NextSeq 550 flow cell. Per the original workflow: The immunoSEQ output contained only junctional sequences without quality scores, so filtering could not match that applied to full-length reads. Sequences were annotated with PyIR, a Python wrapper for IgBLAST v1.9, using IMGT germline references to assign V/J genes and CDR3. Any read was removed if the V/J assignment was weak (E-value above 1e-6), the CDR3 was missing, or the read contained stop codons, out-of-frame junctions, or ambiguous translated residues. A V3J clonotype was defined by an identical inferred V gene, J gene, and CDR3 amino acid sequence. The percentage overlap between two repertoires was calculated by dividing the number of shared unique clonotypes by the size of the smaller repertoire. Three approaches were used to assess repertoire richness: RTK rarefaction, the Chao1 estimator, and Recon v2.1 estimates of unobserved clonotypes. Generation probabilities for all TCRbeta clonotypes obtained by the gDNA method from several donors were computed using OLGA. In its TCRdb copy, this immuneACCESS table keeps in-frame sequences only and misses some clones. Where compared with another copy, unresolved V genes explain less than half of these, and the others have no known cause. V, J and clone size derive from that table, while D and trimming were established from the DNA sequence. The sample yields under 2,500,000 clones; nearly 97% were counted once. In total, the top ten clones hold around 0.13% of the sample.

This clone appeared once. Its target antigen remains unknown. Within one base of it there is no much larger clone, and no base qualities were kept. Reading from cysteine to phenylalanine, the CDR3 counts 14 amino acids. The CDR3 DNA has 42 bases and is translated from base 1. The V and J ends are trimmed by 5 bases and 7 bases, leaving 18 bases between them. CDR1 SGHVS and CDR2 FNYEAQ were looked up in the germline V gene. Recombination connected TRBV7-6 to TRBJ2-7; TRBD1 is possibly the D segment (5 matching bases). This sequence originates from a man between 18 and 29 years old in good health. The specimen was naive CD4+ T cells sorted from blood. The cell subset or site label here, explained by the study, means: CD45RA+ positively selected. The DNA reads TGTGCCAGCAGCCCGGCGCAGGGATTGGGGGAGCAGTACTTC. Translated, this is CASSPAQGLGEQYF.